This T cell receptor beta chain was captured by sequencing in a study of T cell repertoires in cytomegalovirus infection. TCRdb re-called the reads with MiXCR, one entry per CDR3 protein. The sample lists around 490,000 distinct CDR3 sequences, about 25% seen once, with around 14% in the top ten. This clonotype occurred a few times. Germline V gene sequence: CDR1 MGHDK, CDR2 SYGVNS. CDR3 length: 18 residues. Trimming pared 4 bases from V and 3 bases from J, leaving 24 bases between. The sequence was obtained from a human donor in good health (CMV status not recorded). Some clones in this sample may be carry-over from other donors' samples. The rearrangement joins TRBV25-1 to TRBJ1-2; D is ambiguous. What was sequenced was PBMCs. CDR3 coding DNA: TGTGCCAGCAGTGGCCCTCCCCTCGGACCCGGCGGTCACTATGGCTACACCTTC. As protein: CASSGPPLGPGGHYGYTF.